The entry that follows covers one T cell receptor (beta chain) sequence. These data belong to a study of blood T cell repertoires in COVID-19. The wider study: From T cells, B-cell-depleted T cells, or PBMCs came the material, which was cDNA or gDNA.

Individuals aged roughly 18 to 95 years were recruited from approximately 24 US areas. Which cohort a participant joined came from the clinical history participants gave. Study processing details: How many nucleated cells were present was estimated from reference gene primer amplification. Measured with immunoSEQ multiplex PCR; TCRdb has only the in-frame clones, and not every one. Clonal size and the V and J genes are those of that table, whereas D and trimming came from the DNA. The table includes 150,000 to 200,000 clones, 70% to 90% detected once. CDR3 length: 14 amino acids. The V end lost 3 bases, the J end lost 5 bases, and 12 bases lay between the germline ends. Germline assignment: CDR1 SGDLS and CDR2 YYNGEE.

The sequencing sample was made of PBMCs or T cells enriched from blood (not recorded which). The J gene is TRBJ1-5, the V gene TRBV9; a weak D match, TRBD1 (6 bases). This receptor was obtained from a woman between 18 and 30 years old who had recovered from COVID-19. CDR3 sequence reads: CASSASGTHQPQHF. The CDR3 coding sequence is TGTGCCAGCAGCGCATCCGGGACACATCAGCCCCAGCATTTT.